The T cell receptor beta chain under discussion was sequenced for a study of shared clonotypes between healthy human individuals. For the study at large: Three CD4 naive, three CD4 memory, two CD8 naive and one CD8 memory plate were used per donor.

About this clone itself: The antigen is undetermined.

Study results and caveats: With a few donors compared, around 5% of naive CD4 clonotypes were shared.

Sequenced by immunoSEQ multiplex PCR; TCRdb stores in-frame clones only, minus some. The sample includes over a million clones, around 76% seen only once; the top ten take about 1.5%. CDR1 is SGHRS and CDR2 is YFSETQ in the germline V gene. This CDR3 has 18 residues. Trimming removed 4 bases from V and 1 base from J; junction bases left unmatched: 14. The genes are TRBV5-1 and TRBJ1-1; 9 bases match TRBD1. Material for sequencing was memory CD4+ T cells sorted from blood. Subset: CD45RA-negative fraction. The TCR comes from a man aged 18-30 years in good health. CDR3 nucleotides: TGCGCCAGCAGCGGGAACCCCGGGACAGGGATTAAGAACACTGAAGCTTTCTTT. The encoded protein is CASSGNPGTGIKNTEAFF. Full variable domain (rest looked up from reference TRBV5-1 and TRBJ1-1): KAGVTQTPRYLIKTRGQQVTLSCSPISGHRSVSWYQQTPGQGLQFLFEYFSETQRNKGNFPGRFSGRQFSNSRSEMNVSTLELGDSALYLCASSGNPGTGIKNTEAFFGQGTRLTVV.